These T cell receptor beta chains were read from a single sample in a study of blood T cell repertoires in COVID-19. TCRdb keeps only in-frame clones here, not all; method: immunoSEQ multiplex PCR. Here the sample spans about 370,000 clones, roughly nine tenths being singletons. Specimen: PBMCs or T cells enriched from blood (not recorded which). The receptors here all came from a man younger than 35 who had recovered from COVID-19. CDR3s include the opening cysteine and the closing phenylalanine or tryptophan.

CDR3	V	J
CASSHLRGHTDTQYF	TRBV3-1/TRBV3-2	TRBJ2-3
CASSYGQGESYGYTF	TRBV3-1/TRBV3-2	TRBJ1-2
CASGTGQGRGYTF	TRBV2	TRBJ1-2
CASSPSGQVSYEQYF	TRBV27	TRBJ2-7
CASSEWGGRAFF	TRBV25-1	TRBJ1-1
CATSRVTGNQPQHF	TRBV15	TRBJ1-5
CASSPSNYGYTF	TRBV7-9	TRBJ1-2
CASSPNTEAFF	TRBV12-3/TRBV12-4	TRBJ1-1
CASSLGQANTEAFF	TRBV28	TRBJ1-1
CASRRQHNQPQHF	TRBV19	TRBJ1-5
CASSHPPAADRQETQYF	TRBV28	TRBJ2-5
CASRVKGAREQYF	TRBV28	TRBJ2-7
CASSPPTGSTSNEQFF	TRBV18	TRBJ2-1
CAISTGTGAWDF	TRBV10-3	TRBJ2-7
CASSSFSPGVDGYTF	TRBV27	TRBJ1-2
CASSEVGVQGAGETQYF	TRBV25-1	TRBJ2-5
CASSGLAQETQYF	TRBV2	TRBJ2-5
CASLKGQLNTEAFF	TRBV18	TRBJ1-1
CASSQDHRRTATNEKLFF	TRBV4-1	TRBJ1-4
CASSVYSGASTGELFF	TRBV9	TRBJ2-2
CASSSLVYSNQPQHF	TRBV28	TRBJ1-5
CAISTGQGYRPLHF	TRBV10-3	TRBJ1-6
CASSQGMSGSYGYTF	TRBV3-1/TRBV3-2	TRBJ1-2
CASSGSKVPNNEQFF	TRBV2	TRBJ2-1
CASSPPGSQGEKLFF	TRBV18	TRBJ1-4
CASSTNRAGYTF	TRBV7-2	TRBJ1-2
CSVAQADYEQYF	TRBV29-1	TRBJ2-7
CSVSREGNTIYF	TRBV29-1	TRBJ1-3
CASSEARDSEAFF	TRBV6-1	TRBJ1-1
CASSEAGAGPRTDTQYF	TRBV25-1	TRBJ2-3
CASSTADTQYF	TRBV12-3/TRBV12-4	TRBJ2-3
CASTGTQNSFYGYTF	TRBV19	TRBJ1-2
CASRTGPQDEKLFF	TRBV6-5	TRBJ1-4
CASSGGLGFEQFF	TRBV9	TRBJ2-1
CASSLDGTGYGYTF	TRBV27	TRBJ1-2
CASSDPTRGNYGYTF	TRBV6-1	TRBJ1-2
CASSGGALKTQYF	TRBV28	TRBJ2-5
CASSIQIADNEQFF	TRBV19	TRBJ2-1
CASSKEVGDRDPNYGYTF	TRBV21-1	TRBJ1-2
CASSLELTRAGEAFF	TRBV7-8	TRBJ1-1
CASSAGDTSNQPQHF	TRBV2	TRBJ1-5
CASSPGWNYGYTF	TRBV6-5	TRBJ1-2